The sequence of this T cell receptor (beta chain) was determined in a study of T cell responses to AZD1222 COVID-19 vaccine. The CDR3 runs to 15 residues. After removal of 6 bases from V and 6 bases from J, the junction contained 14 bases not matched to a gene. The germline gives CDR1 SGHTA, CDR2 FQGNSA. Repertoires were generated with immunoSEQ multiplex PCR, while TCRdb's copy carries only in-frame clones and drops some. The table shows some 50,000 clones, with roughly 90% occurring only once. The rearrangement uses TRBV7-2 and TRBJ2-7; 7 bases line up with TRBD2. This receptor was identified in an adult who received the AZD1222 COVID-19 vaccine. The sequences come from peripheral blood, collected 28 days after the second AZD1222 dose. The CDR3 loop reads CASSRLAGAVGEQYF. As DNA, the CDR3 is TGTGCCAGCAGTCGTCTGGCGGGAGCGGTTGGCGAGCAGTACTTC.